The clone carrying this T cell receptor (beta chain) has a count of ten or more. The data derive from a study of low-dose radiotherapy and immunotherapy resistance in tumors. As for time point: before trial treatment. The donors, trial participants, received nivolumab, ipilimumab, aspirin, low-dose cyclophosphamide and low-dose radiotherapy. Patients deemed eligible presented with advanced solid tumors lacking tumor-infiltrating lymphocytes. The authors amplified TCRs for about 18 PCR cycles with a constant-region primer and a V-primer adapter. mRNA that had been isolated underwent amplification through in vitro transcription. Each CDR3 protein is one row after TCRdb ran MiXCR on the reads. This table holds roughly 46,000 distinct CDR3 sequences, approximately 10% found once. This clonotype originated in a female donor with ovarian cancer. The sequencing here drew on PBMCs, taken before treatment.

The CDR3 reads CATSDRTGRDIQYF. The CDR3 DNA follows: TGTGCCACCAGTGATCGGACAGGGAGGGACATTCAGTACTTC. The chain joins TRBV24-1 to TRBJ2-4, with D possibly matching TRBD1 (8 bases). CDR1 is KGHDR, CDR2 SFDVKD, per germline. The CDR3 contains 14 residues. V was cut by 3 bases and J by 8 bases, with 13 bases left in between.